These T cell receptor beta chains were read from a single sample in a study of T cell repertoires in cytomegalovirus infection. TCRdb passed the reads through MiXCR, listing each CDR3 protein once. The table lists 400,000 or so distinct CDR3 sequences, around a sixth of them singletons, with 8.7% in the top ten. Sample: PBMCs. Receptors originate from a human donor in good health (CMV status not recorded). Some clones in this sample may be carry-over from other donors' samples. Both conserved end residues are part of each CDR3. D genes are given only for firm matches. Not every row has a clone size; where given, it reads once, few, many or a size class.

CDR3nt: TGTGCCAGCAGTTCAGGGGAGACCCAGTACTTC; CDR3aa: CASSSGETQYF; j_gene: TRBJ2-5; d_gene: .; len: 11; abundance: many; v_gene: TRBV6-5
CDR3nt: TGTGCCAGCAGTGAAGGATTTTCTTCGGTACGCAATGAGCAGTTCTTC; CDR3aa: CASSEGFSSVRNEQFF; j_gene: TRBJ2-1; d_gene: .; len: 16; abundance: few; v_gene: TRBV25-1
CDR3nt: TGTGCCAGCAGCCGGGGCCCGAACACTGAAGCTTTCTTT; CDR3aa: CASSRGPNTEAFF; j_gene: TRBJ1-1; d_gene: .; len: 13; abundance: many; v_gene: TRBV7-2
CDR3nt: TGTGCCACCAGCAGACCCGGCGTAGCGGGAGTCGATGAGCAGTTCTTC; CDR3aa: CATSRPGVAGVDEQFF; j_gene: TRBJ2-1; d_gene: TRBD2; len: 16; abundance: few; v_gene: TRBV15
CDR3nt: TGTGCCAGCAGTTTGGGGGCCCCGGATGAGCAGTTCTTC; CDR3aa: CASSLGAPDEQFF; j_gene: TRBJ2-1; d_gene: .; len: 13; abundance: .; v_gene: TRBV28
CDR3nt: TGTGCCAGCAGCACCTCGGGGGGGACGGGCGCGCAGTACTTC; CDR3aa: CASSTSGGTGAQYF; j_gene: TRBJ2-7; d_gene: TRBD2; len: 14; abundance: many; v_gene: TRBV7-2
CDR3nt: TGCAGTGCTTCCCTTCGACAGATAACCTCCTACGAGCAGTACTTC; CDR3aa: CSASLRQITSYEQYF; j_gene: TRBJ2-7; d_gene: .; len: 15; abundance: .; v_gene: TRBV20-1
CDR3nt: TGCGCCAGCAGCCAAGAACGAGGGGGTCAGCCCCAGCATTTT; CDR3aa: CASSQERGGQPQHF; j_gene: TRBJ1-5; d_gene: .; len: 14; abundance: many; v_gene: TRBV4-1
CDR3nt: TGTGCCAGCACCTCTGCACGGGGAAATGAGCAGTTCTTC; CDR3aa: CASTSARGNEQFF; j_gene: TRBJ2-1; d_gene: .; len: 13; abundance: .; v_gene: TRBV6-5
CDR3nt: TGTGCCAGCAGTGAAGAGAGCGGGGGGGCCGGCAATGAGCAGTTCTTC; CDR3aa: CASSEESGGAGNEQFF; j_gene: TRBJ2-1; d_gene: TRBD2; len: 16; abundance: many; v_gene: TRBV6-1
CDR3nt: TGTGCCAGCAGTTTATCATCAAGATCTGAAGCTTTCTTT; CDR3aa: CASSLSSRSEAFF; j_gene: TRBJ1-1; d_gene: .; len: 13; abundance: .; v_gene: TRBV27
CDR3nt: TGTGCCAGCAGCTTTCCTAGCGGGGGGGCCGTGACCCAGTACTTC; CDR3aa: CASSFPSGGAVTQYF; j_gene: TRBJ2-5; d_gene: TRBD2; len: 15; abundance: many; v_gene: TRBV7-2
CDR3nt: TGCAGTGCGGAGCGATACAAGGAAAAACTGTTTTTT; CDR3aa: CSAERYKEKLFF; j_gene: TRBJ1-4; d_gene: .; len: 12; abundance: .; v_gene: TRBV20-1
CDR3nt: TGTGCCAGCAGCTTATCTCCGACTCGTAGGAAGGAGACCCAGTACTTC; CDR3aa: CASSLSPTRRKETQYF; j_gene: TRBJ2-5; d_gene: .; len: 16; abundance: many; v_gene: TRBV7-6
CDR3nt: TGCAGTGCTAGAGATAGCGGGAGGGCCTCCTACGAGCAGTACTTC; CDR3aa: CSARDSGRASYEQYF; j_gene: TRBJ2-7; d_gene: TRBD2; len: 15; abundance: .; v_gene: TRBV20-1
CDR3nt: TGTGCCAGCAGTTTGGACCCTAACGGGGAGCAGTTCTTC; CDR3aa: CASSLDPNGEQFF; j_gene: TRBJ2-1; d_gene: .; len: 13; abundance: .; v_gene: TRBV12-3/TRBV12-4
CDR3nt: TGTGCCAGCAGCTTATCCACGATTAGCAATCAGCCCCAGCATTTT; CDR3aa: CASSLSTISNQPQHF; j_gene: TRBJ1-5; d_gene: .; len: 15; abundance: .; v_gene: TRBV7-2
CDR3nt: TGTGCCAGCGGTCTAGATAGCTCCTACAATGAGCAGTTCTTC; CDR3aa: CASGLDSSYNEQFF; j_gene: TRBJ2-1; d_gene: .; len: 14; abundance: few; v_gene: TRBV2
CDR3nt: TGTGCCAGCAGCTTCAGGGGGAATTCACCCCTCCACTTT; CDR3aa: CASSFRGNSPLHF; j_gene: TRBJ1-6; d_gene: TRBD1; len: 13; abundance: many; v_gene: TRBV7-2
CDR3nt: TGTGCCAGCAGTTACCGATTGGCAGGGAGGGAGGCTTTCTTT; CDR3aa: CASSYRLAGREAFF; j_gene: TRBJ1-1; d_gene: .; len: 14; abundance: .; v_gene: TRBV6-2/TRBV6-3
CDR3nt: TGTGCCAGCAGCCCAAATTTTGGAAACACCATATATTTT; CDR3aa: CASSPNFGNTIYF; j_gene: TRBJ1-3; d_gene: .; len: 13; abundance: many; v_gene: TRBV12-3/TRBV12-4
CDR3nt: TGTGCCATCCAGGGGTACGGGGAGCTGTTTTTT; CDR3aa: CAIQGYGELFF; j_gene: TRBJ2-2; d_gene: .; len: 11; abundance: .; v_gene: TRBV28
CDR3nt: TGTGCCAGCAGCTTAGAGTGGTTCACCGGGGAGCTGTTTTTT; CDR3aa: CASSLEWFTGELFF; j_gene: TRBJ2-2; d_gene: .; len: 14; abundance: many; v_gene: TRBV7-2
CDR3nt: TGTGCCAGCAGTTTATCGAGCGGGAGGGCCCGAGGGACCCAGTACTTC; CDR3aa: CASSLSSGRARGTQYF; j_gene: TRBJ2-5; d_gene: TRBD2; len: 16; abundance: few; v_gene: TRBV12-3/TRBV12-4
CDR3nt: TGCGCCAGCAGCCACATAGGCTCTAATGAAAAACTGTTTTTT; CDR3aa: CASSHIGSNEKLFF; j_gene: TRBJ1-4; d_gene: .; len: 14; abundance: .; v_gene: TRBV4-3
CDR3nt: TGTGCCAGTAGAGGAAGCGAGCAGTTCTTC; CDR3aa: CASRGSEQFF; j_gene: TRBJ2-1; d_gene: .; len: 10; abundance: .; v_gene: TRBV19
CDR3nt: TGTGGCAGCTCACCACCCTCCCGCAAGAATTACAATGAGCAGTTCTTC; CDR3aa: CGSSPPSRKNYNEQFF; j_gene: TRBJ2-1; d_gene: .; len: 16; abundance: .; v_gene: TRBV18
CDR3nt: TGTGCCAGCAGCTTAGGGGGGACAATCGCACACGCTGAGCAGTTCTTC; CDR3aa: CASSLGGTIAHAEQFF; j_gene: TRBJ2-1; d_gene: .; len: 16; abundance: many; v_gene: TRBV7-2
CDR3nt: TGTGCCAGCAGCCGGTTAGCCGTCACCTACGAGCAGTACTTC; CDR3aa: CASSRLAVTYEQYF; j_gene: TRBJ2-7; d_gene: .; len: 14; abundance: few; v_gene: TRBV7-9
CDR3nt: TGCAGTGCTAGACTTACTAGCGGTCCCTACGAGCAGTACTTC; CDR3aa: CSARLTSGPYEQYF; j_gene: TRBJ2-7; d_gene: TRBD2; len: 14; abundance: few; v_gene: TRBV20-1
CDR3nt: TGTGCCATCAGTGGGGGGGAAGAGACCCAGTACTTC; CDR3aa: CAISGGEETQYF; j_gene: TRBJ2-5; d_gene: .; len: 12; abundance: .; v_gene: TRBV10-3
CDR3nt: TGTGCCAGCACCGAGAGAGGGGGCTACTCCTACGAGCAGTACTTC; CDR3aa: CASTERGGYSYEQYF; j_gene: TRBJ2-7; d_gene: TRBD1; len: 15; abundance: few; v_gene: TRBV6-5
CDR3nt: TGTGCCATCAGTGTAGCTAGCGCCTCCTACAATGAGCAGTTCTTC; CDR3aa: CAISVASASYNEQFF; j_gene: TRBJ2-1; d_gene: .; len: 15; abundance: few; v_gene: TRBV10-3
CDR3nt: TGTGCCAGCAGCCAAGATCGAGGGAGGTTTACCCATTCACCCCTCCACTTT; CDR3aa: CASSQDRGRFTHSPLHF; j_gene: TRBJ1-6; d_gene: .; len: 17; abundance: many; v_gene: TRBV14
CDR3nt: TGTGCCAGCAGCTCCCTAAATACGCAGTATTTT; CDR3aa: CASSSLNTQYF; j_gene: TRBJ2-3; d_gene: .; len: 11; abundance: few; v_gene: TRBV7-2
CDR3nt: TGCAGCGTTGATCGCCCTGGCCATGGCTACACCTTC; CDR3aa: CSVDRPGHGYTF; j_gene: TRBJ1-2; d_gene: .; len: 12; abundance: .; v_gene: TRBV29-1
CDR3nt: TGTGCCAGCAGTACCCGGACAGGGGCAGGAAACACCATATATTTT; CDR3aa: CASSTRTGAGNTIYF; j_gene: TRBJ1-3; d_gene: TRBD1; len: 15; abundance: .; v_gene: TRBV12-3/TRBV12-4
CDR3nt: TGCGCCAGCAGGGAGGGGCGGTTGGCTTTCTTT; CDR3aa: CASREGRLAFF; j_gene: TRBJ1-1; d_gene: .; len: 11; abundance: .; v_gene: TRBV10-2
CDR3nt: TGTGCCAGTAGTAACGACCGGAACACTGAAGCTTTCTTT; CDR3aa: CASSNDRNTEAFF; j_gene: TRBJ1-1; d_gene: .; len: 13; abundance: once; v_gene: TRBV19
CDR3nt: TGTGCCAGCAGCTCGGGGGAGGGGGAGAGCGCCTACAATGAGCAGTTCTTC; CDR3aa: CASSSGEGESAYNEQFF; j_gene: TRBJ2-1; d_gene: .; len: 17; abundance: few; v_gene: TRBV5-4
CDR3nt: TGCAGTGCTAGAAGCCGACTAGCCAACTACAATGAGCAGTTCTTC; CDR3aa: CSARSRLANYNEQFF; j_gene: TRBJ2-1; d_gene: TRBD2; len: 15; abundance: .; v_gene: TRBV20-1
CDR3nt: TGTGCCAGCAGCTTTGGTAACAGAGAAAAACTGTTTTTT; CDR3aa: CASSFGNREKLFF; j_gene: TRBJ1-4; d_gene: .; len: 13; abundance: .; v_gene: TRBV7-9
CDR3nt: TGCAGTCCTCTCGAGGAAACAGGGTATGGCGAGCAGTACTTC; CDR3aa: CSPLEETGYGEQYF; j_gene: TRBJ2-7; d_gene: .; len: 14; abundance: few; v_gene: TRBV20-1
CDR3nt: TGCGCCAGCAGCTTGTCCGCGGGACCATCAGAGACCCAGTACTTC; CDR3aa: CASSLSAGPSETQYF; j_gene: TRBJ2-5; d_gene: .; len: 15; abundance: .; v_gene: TRBV5-1
CDR3nt: TGCAGTGCTATCGGGGCCCATGAAGCTTTCTTT; CDR3aa: CSAIGAHEAFF; j_gene: TRBJ1-1; d_gene: .; len: 11; abundance: few; v_gene: TRBV20-1
CDR3nt: TGTGCCAGCAGCGTTTATGGGGAGAACGAGCAGTACTTC; CDR3aa: CASSVYGENEQYF; j_gene: TRBJ2-7; d_gene: .; len: 13; abundance: .; v_gene: TRBV9
CDR3nt: TGTGCCATCAGTGATACGGCGCGAACTAGCGGTTACAATGAGCAGTTCTTC; CDR3aa: CAISDTARTSGYNEQFF; j_gene: TRBJ2-1; d_gene: TRBD2; len: 17; abundance: many; v_gene: TRBV10-3
CDR3nt: TGTGCCAGCACTTTGCGAGGGATTGTGAACACCGTGGAGCTGTTTTTT; CDR3aa: CASTLRGIVNTVELFF; j_gene: TRBJ2-2; d_gene: .; len: 16; abundance: .; v_gene: TRBV12-3/TRBV12-4
CDR3nt: TGTGCCAGCAGTTTGGTGACTAGCGGGAGTTGGAACATTCAGTACTTC; CDR3aa: CASSLVTSGSWNIQYF; j_gene: TRBJ2-4; d_gene: TRBD2; len: 16; abundance: many; v_gene: TRBV27
CDR3nt: TGTGCCAGCAGGATCTCCGGGGCTCGGGAGACCCAGTACTTC; CDR3aa: CASRISGARETQYF; j_gene: TRBJ2-5; d_gene: .; len: 14; abundance: many; v_gene: TRBV12-3/TRBV12-4
CDR3nt: TGCAGTGCTAGAGATCAAGGGGGGGTGACGGAGGGTTTATTCTACAATGAGCAGTTCTTC; CDR3aa: CSARDQGGVTEGLFYNEQFF; j_gene: TRBJ2-1; d_gene: .; len: 20; abundance: .; v_gene: TRBV20-1